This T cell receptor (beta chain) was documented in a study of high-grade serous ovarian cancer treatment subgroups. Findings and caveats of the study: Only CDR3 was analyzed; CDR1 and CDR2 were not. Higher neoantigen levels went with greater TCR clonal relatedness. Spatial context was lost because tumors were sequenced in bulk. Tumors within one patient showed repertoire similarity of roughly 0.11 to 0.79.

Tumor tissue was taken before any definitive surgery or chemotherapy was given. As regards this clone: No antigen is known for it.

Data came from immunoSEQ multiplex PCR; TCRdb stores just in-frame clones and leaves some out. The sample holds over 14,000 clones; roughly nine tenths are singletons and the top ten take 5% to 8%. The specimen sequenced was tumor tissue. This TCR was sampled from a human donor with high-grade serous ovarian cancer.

CDR3 region: CASSLTPPEDNSGNTIYF. The CDR3 DNA sequence: TGCGCCAGCAGCTTGACCCCACCCGAGGACAACTCTGGAAACACCATATATTTT. The rearrangement uses TRBV5-1 and TRBJ1-3; a weak D match, TRBD1 (5 bases). Germline CDR1 SGHRS, CDR2 YFSETQ. Trimming cost V 1 base and J 0 bases, with 17 bases left between them. The CDR3 consists of 18 residues.